Below, 26 T cell receptor beta chains from the same sample are listed, as sequenced in a study of T cell responses to AZD1222 COVID-19 vaccine. The repertoire was sequenced with immunoSEQ multiplex PCR; TCRdb's copy has only in-frame clones and lacks some. In the table there are about 94,000 clones, around nine tenths of which are singletons. Specimen: peripheral blood, collected 28 days after the second AZD1222 dose. The receptors were sampled from an adult who received the AZD1222 COVID-19 vaccine.

This chain connects TRBV30 to TRBJ2-2; the D is unclear. The CDR3 contains 14 residues. CDR1 is GTSNPN, CDR2 SVGIG, per germline (reference sequence). Trimming cost V 5 bases and J 0 bases, with 10 bases left between them. CDR3 sequence reads: CAWRLAPNTGELFF. The CDR3 nucleotides read TGTGCCTGGCGCCTCGCGCCGAACACCGGGGAGCTGTTTTTT. Full variable domain (remainder filled in from reference TRBV30 and TRBJ2-2): SQTIHQWPATLVQPVGSPLSLECTVEGTSNPNLYWYRQAAGRGLQLLFYSVGIGQISSEVPQNLSASRPQDRQFILSSKKLLLSDSGFYLCAWRLAPNTGELFFGEGSRLTVL.

The table lists this clone with a few counts. DNA of the CDR3: TGCGCCAGCAGTCTTCGCCCTAGGACAGAATACTACGAGCAGTACTTC. Translated, it gives CASSLRPRTEYYEQYF. This rearrangement joins TRBV10-1 to TRBJ2-7; a possible D gene is TRBD1 (6 bases). The CDR3 has 16 amino acids. From germline, CDR1 is WNHNN and CDR2 SYGVQD (reference sequence). The V end was cut by 5 bases, the J end by 3 bases, with 20 bases between.

The table lists this clone with a few counts. The chain links TRBV6-5 to TRBJ1-2; D perhaps matches TRBD1 (5 bases). The germline V gene encodes CDR1 MNHEY and CDR2 SVGAGI. V lost 9 bases and J 8 bases, leaving 19 bases between the germline ends. This CDR3 region has 13 residues. This chain's CDR3 is CASRQRISDGYTF. The CDR3 DNA sequence: TGTGCCAGTAGACAGCGAATATCCGACGGCTACACCTTC.

This chain uses TRBV28 with TRBJ1-1; possible D gene TRBD1, 5 bases. V was shortened by 3 bases and J by 5 bases, with 10 bases between the two germline ends. The CDR3 contains 13 residues. Germline V lookup: CDR1 MDHEN, CDR2 SYDVKM. CDR3 loop: CASSFIRVTEAFF. DNA of the CDR3: TGTGCCAGCAGTTTCATCAGGGTGACTGAAGCTTTCTTT.

J is TRBJ2-5 and V is TRBV19, with 8 nucleotides matching TRBD1. The J segment lost 3 bases and the V segment lost 7 bases, leaving 4 bases of the junction unmatched. There are 13 residues in the CDR3. In germline, CDR1 is LNHDA, CDR2 SQIVND (reference sequence). The DNA of the CDR3 is TGTGCCAGTACCCCGACAGGGGAAGAGACCCAGTACTTC. This codes for CASTPTGEETQYF.

The chain has TRBV11-3 and TRBJ2-2; TRBD1 matches at 9 bases. This CDR3 is built from 16 residues. The ends lost 4 bases at V and 5 bases at J; junction bases unmatched: 8. The V gene's germline CDR1 is SGHNT and CDR2 YENEEA. For the CDR3, the DNA is TGTGCCAGCAGCTCTACAGGGGGCGCCAGAACCGGGGAGCTGTTTTTT. Translation gives CASSSTGGARTGELFF. Combining the CDR3 with reference TRBV11-3 and TRBJ2-2 gives the whole variable domain EAGVVQSPRYKIIEKKQPVAFWCNPISGHNTLYWYLQNLGQGPELLIRYENEEAVDDSQLPKDRFSAERLKGVDSTLKIQPAELGDSAVYLCASSSTGGARTGELFFGEGSRLTVL.

This rearrangement joins TRBV18 to TRBJ1-3; D not resolved. The V and J ends lost 6 bases and 0 bases respectively, with 12 bases between them. Germline assignment: CDR1 KGHSH and CDR2 LQKENI. The CDR3 spans 15 residues. CDR3 region: CASSPRTDSGNTIYF. Here the CDR3 DNA reads TGTGCCAGCTCCCCCAGGACGGACTCTGGAAACACCATATATTTT.

The V and J genes are TRBV5-4 and TRBJ2-1; 7 bases agree with TRBD1. V shed 4 bases and J 3 bases; nucleotides not matched to a gene: 7. This CDR3 comprises 15 residues. CDR1 SGHNT and CDR2 YYREEE come from the germline V gene (reference sequence). In DNA form, the CDR3 reads TGTGCCAGCAGCGGCCGGGACAGTGTCTACAATGAGCAGTTCTTC. Its protein product is CASSGRDSVYNEQFF. Together with reference TRBV5-4 and TRBJ2-1, the CDR3 gives the full variable domain: ETGVTQSPTHLIKTRGQQVTLRCSSQSGHNTVSWYQQALGQGPQFIFQYYREEENGRGNFPPRFSGLQFPNYSSELNVNALELDDSALYLCASSGRDSVYNEQFFGPGTRLTVL.

The CDR3 reads CAWTDGQMNTYAFF. CDR3 DNA sequence: TGTGCCTGGACCGACGGACAGATGAACACTTACGCTTTCTTT. The rearrangement links TRBV30 to TRBJ1-1; weak D call: TRBD1 (6 bases). The CDR3 is 14 amino acids. Looked up from germline, CDR1 is GTSNPN and CDR2 is SVGIG (reference sequence). Trimming left V 4 bases short and J 11 bases short, with 23 bases between.

This rearrangement joins TRBV3-1 (or the pseudogene TRBV3-2) to TRBJ2-1; 8 bases are a match to TRBD1. Per the germline V gene, CDR1 is LGHDT and CDR2 is YNNKEL (reference sequence). V gave up 0 bases and J gave up 3 bases; unmatched junction bases: 10. The CDR3 has 18 amino acids. The CDR3 loop reads CASSQDSRNRGIYNEQFF. The CDR3 DNA is TGTGCCAGCAGCCAAGATAGTAGAAACAGGGGGATCTACAATGAGCAGTTCTTC.

The CDR3 sequence is CASSQAWTSGVTGELFF. The CDR3 nucleotides are TGTGCCAGCAGCCAAGCTTGGACTAGCGGTGTTACCGGGGAGCTGTTTTTT. The chain couples TRBV4-2 to TRBJ2-2, with 10 bases identical to TRBD2. The germline CDR1 and CDR2 sequences are LGHNA and YNFKEQ. With 1 base clipped from V and 5 bases from J, the junction kept 7 bases outside the gene matches. This CDR3 has 17 residues.

The chain couples TRBV9 to TRBJ2-6; no firm D call. The V gene lost 4 bases and the J gene lost 0 bases, with 8 bases spanning the gap. Germline-derived CDR1 and CDR2 are SGDLS and YYNGEE. CDR3 length: 15 residues. DNA of the CDR3: TGTGCCAGCAGCACGACCGACTCTGGGGCCAACGTCCTGACTTTC. Protein sequence: CASSTTDSGANVLTF.

The V and J genes are TRBV7-2 and TRBJ1-2; D is uncertain. Trimming took 5 bases from V and 3 from J, leaving 13 bases between them. The germline gives CDR1 SGHTA, CDR2 FQGNSA. CDR3 size: 14 residues. In DNA, the CDR3 is TGTGCCAGCAGCCCCCAGACGGTGGACTATGGCTACACCTTC. Its translation: CASSPQTVDYGYTF.

The chain employs TRBV4-1 and TRBJ2-4, with 8 bases identical to TRBD2. The CDR3 is 17 amino acids. Per the germline V gene, CDR1 is MGHRA and CDR2 is YSYEKL. V gave up 3 bases and J gave up 2 bases; unmatched junction bases: 9. This CDR3 is CASSHIAGRGTKNIQYF. The CDR3 region has the DNA TGCGCCAGCAGCCACATAGCGGGAAGAGGGACCAAAAACATTCAGTACTTC.

The genes are TRBV23-1 and TRBJ1-5; tentatively, D is TRBD1 (5 bases). TRBV23-1 belongs to the ORF category, with a function that is uncertain. The V and J ends lost 0 bases and 2 bases respectively, with 14 bases between them. The CDR3 covers 17 residues. The CDR3 region has the DNA TGCGCCAGCAGTCAATCGTGGCAGGGCGAAGGCAATCAGCCCCAGCATTTT. As protein: CASSQSWQGEGNQPQHF.

The genes are TRBV7-9 and TRBJ1-3; a possible D gene is TRBD1 (5 bases). The length of the CDR3 is 17 residues. The V end was cut by 5 bases, the J end by 0 bases, with 17 bases between. Looked up from germline, CDR1 is SEHNR and CDR2 is FQNEAQ (reference sequence). The CDR3 region is CASSPWGYTFSGNTIYF. The CDR3 bases are TGTGCCAGCAGCCCCTGGGGGTACACCTTCTCTGGAAACACCATATATTTT.

The chain has TRBV6-5 and TRBJ2-7, with 9 nucleotides matching TRBD1. CDR1 is MNHEY, CDR2 SVGAGI, per germline. This CDR3 has 14 residues. Trimming at V came to 9 bases and at J to 1 base, leaving 7 bases not matched to a gene. CDR3 loop: CASQPGQGSYEQYF. The CDR3 DNA sequence: TGTGCCAGTCAACCGGGACAGGGTTCCTACGAGCAGTACTTC.

This clone has more than one count but fewer than ten. This chain joins TRBV7-8 and TRBJ2-5, with 8 positions matching TRBD1. The V gene's germline CDR1 is SGHVS and CDR2 FQNEAQ. This CDR3 is built from 15 residues. V lost 1 base to trimming and J lost 5 bases; unmatched junction nucleotides: 6. DNA of the CDR3: TGTGCCAGCAGCTTAGAGTGGCAGGGGGCCGAGACCCAGTACTTC. It encodes CASSLEWQGAETQYF.

The chain links TRBV4-2 to TRBJ1-4, with 9 bases identical to TRBD1. The CDR3 spans 16 residues. With 0 bases clipped from V and 5 bases from J, the junction kept 4 bases outside the gene matches. Per the germline V gene, CDR1 is LGHNA and CDR2 is YNFKEQ. The CDR3 DNA is TGTGCCAGCAGCCAAGATTTAGGGACAGGGAATGAAAAACTGTTTTTT. As protein: CASSQDLGTGNEKLFF.

This clone appeared a single time. The V gene is TRBV2, the J gene TRBJ1-6; tentative D call: TRBD1 (5 bases). Germline loops: CDR1 SNHLY, CDR2 FYNNEI. V lost 8 bases and J 0 bases, leaving 8 bases between the germline ends. The length of the CDR3 is 14 residues. CDR3 sequence reads: CASGGSSYNSPLHF. The CDR3 DNA is TGTGCCAGCGGGGGGAGCTCCTATAATTCACCCCTCCACTTT.

V gene TRBV2 combines with J gene TRBJ2-4; 10 bases agree with TRBD2. V lost 7 bases to trimming and J lost 13 bases; unmatched junction nucleotides: 10. Germline CDR1 is SNHLY and CDR2 is FYNNEI. The CDR3 spans 13 residues. The CDR3 here is CASKIIETSGQYF. In nucleotides, the CDR3 is TGTGCCAGCAAAATCATCGAGACTAGCGGGCAGTACTTC.

This chain joins TRBV30 and TRBJ1-2, with 7 bases that match TRBD1. Looked up from germline, CDR1 is GTSNPN and CDR2 is SVGIG (reference sequence). The junction had 10 bases not matched to a gene; V was cut back by 4 bases and J by 8 bases. The CDR3 runs to 13 residues. Written as DNA, the CDR3 is TGTGCCTGGATAAGACAGGGCAATTCCGGCTACACCTTC. As protein: CAWIRQGNSGYTF.

The rearrangement links TRBV6-6 to TRBJ1-3; D gene uncertain. Germline-derived CDR1 and CDR2 are MNHNY and SVGAGI (reference sequence). The CDR3 sequence is 15 residues long. V was clipped by 2 bases and J by 0 bases, with 8 bases between them. DNA for the CDR3: TGTGCCAGCAGTTACGGTCATAACTCTGGAAACACCATATATTTT. Protein sequence: CASSYGHNSGNTIYF.

The chain recombines TRBV12-3 or TRBV12-4 with TRBJ1-2; D perhaps matches TRBD1 (6 bases). Trimming took off 4 bases at V and 0 bases at J, with 6 bases between the two ends. The CDR3 sequence is 13 residues long. The CDR3 sequence: CASSSGANYGYTF. DNA for the CDR3: TGTGCCAGCAGTTCAGGGGCTAACTATGGCTACACCTTC.

V usage is TRBV19 and J usage is TRBJ2-1; 9 positions match TRBD2. The V segment lost 4 bases and the J segment 9 bases; nucleotides outside the gene matches: 13. This CDR3 has 16 amino acids. Germline V gives CDR1 LNHDA, CDR2 SQIVND (reference sequence). DNA for the CDR3: TGTGCCAGTAGTAACAACCCAGGCGGGGGGGCCCTTGAGCAGTTCTTC. Translating it yields CASSNNPGGGALEQFF.

This clone is a singleton in its sample. The chain uses TRBV19 and TRBJ2-1; D possibly corresponds to TRBD1 (5 bases). Germline CDR1 LNHDA, CDR2 SQIVND (reference sequence). Trimming removed 2 bases at V and 9 bases at J, with 8 bases between. CDR3 length equals 12 residues. The CDR3 nucleotides are TGTGCCAGTAGTATAAGGGGCGGTGAGCAGTTCTTC. This sequence encodes CASSIRGGEQFF. Together with reference TRBV19 and TRBJ2-1, the CDR3 gives the full variable domain: DGGITQSPKYLFRKEGQNVTLSCEQNLNHDAMYWYRQDPGQGLRLIYYSQIVNDFQKGDIAEGYSVSREKKESFPLTVTSAQKNPTAFYLCASSIRGGEQFFGPGTRLTVL.